This is a list of T cell receptor beta chains from one sample in a study of blood T cell repertoires in COVID-19. Here immunoSEQ multiplex PCR was the method, and the copy in TCRdb shows in-frame clones only, minus some. The data hold tens of thousands of clones, with over 75% observed a single time. The sequencing sample was made of peripheral blood. The receptor set was obtained from a human donor with active COVID-19. The donor label of this sample is uncertain. Both conserved end residues are part of each CDR3. Each record gives: D gene, clone size, J gene, V gene, CDR3 DNA, CDR3 protein. A D gene is named only where the DNA matches it firmly. Where a row states a size, it is once, few, many or the class of an expanded clone; other rows omit it.

d_gene: -; abundance: once; j_gene: TRBJ2-1; v_gene: TRBV4-1; CDR3nt: TGCGCCAGCAGCCGGGGCGGGGTTTCCTACAATGAGCAGTTCTTC; CDR3aa: CASSRGGVSYNEQFF
d_gene: TRBD1; abundance: -; j_gene: TRBJ2-5; v_gene: TRBV9; CDR3nt: TGTGCCAGCAGCACCCCGACAGGGGGCGAGACCCAGTACTTC; CDR3aa: CASSTPTGGETQYF
d_gene: TRBD2; abundance: -; j_gene: TRBJ2-7; v_gene: TRBV6-1; CDR3nt: TGTGCCAGCAGTGAAGGGGGGGCGGGAGGATACTCCTACGAGCAGTACTTC; CDR3aa: CASSEGGAGGYSYEQYF
d_gene: TRBD1; abundance: -; j_gene: TRBJ1-5; v_gene: TRBV2; CDR3nt: TGTGCCAGCAGTGAAGGACAGGGAGGTGGTCAGCCCCAGCATTTT; CDR3aa: CASSEGQGGGQPQHF
d_gene: -; abundance: -; j_gene: TRBJ2-2; v_gene: TRBV12-3/TRBV12-4; CDR3nt: TGTGCCAGCAGTTTCGGGAACACCGGGGAGCTGTTTTTT; CDR3aa: CASSFGNTGELFF
d_gene: -; abundance: -; j_gene: TRBJ2-5; v_gene: TRBV30; CDR3nt: TGTGCCTGGAGTGCAACGGGCCAAGAGACCCAGTACTTC; CDR3aa: CAWSATGQETQYF
d_gene: TRBD1; abundance: -; j_gene: TRBJ2-4; v_gene: TRBV6-5; CDR3nt: TGTGCCAGCAGTACTGGGACAGGGAAGAGGAACATTCAGTACTTC; CDR3aa: CASSTGTGKRNIQYF
d_gene: TRBD1; abundance: -; j_gene: TRBJ2-1; v_gene: TRBV15; CDR3nt: TGTGCCATCGCGGGACAGGGGAACAATGAGCAGTTCTTC; CDR3aa: CAIAGQGNNEQFF
d_gene: -; abundance: once; j_gene: TRBJ1-1; v_gene: TRBV24-1; CDR3nt: TGTGCCACCAGTTCGCGGGGAACTGAAGCTTTCTTT; CDR3aa: CATSSRGTEAFF
d_gene: -; abundance: -; j_gene: TRBJ2-7; v_gene: TRBV7-2; CDR3nt: TGTGCCAGCAGCCTCCCAACCCTTGGCACCTACGAGCAGTACTTC; CDR3aa: CASSLPTLGTYEQYF
d_gene: -; abundance: -; j_gene: TRBJ2-5; v_gene: TRBV9; CDR3nt: TGTGCCAGCAGCGCTACAGGGTTAGAGACCCAGTACTTC; CDR3aa: CASSATGLETQYF
d_gene: -; abundance: -; j_gene: TRBJ2-5; v_gene: TRBV4-3; CDR3nt: TGCGCCAGCAGCCAACCCACAGGGAGCCCGAAAGAGACCCAGTACTTC; CDR3aa: CASSQPTGSPKETQYF
d_gene: -; abundance: -; j_gene: TRBJ1-5; v_gene: TRBV7-8; CDR3nt: TGTGCCAGCAGCTCGGGCAGGGTGGGACCCCAGCATTTT; CDR3aa: CASSSGRVGPQHF
d_gene: TRBD2; abundance: -; j_gene: TRBJ2-3; v_gene: TRBV11-1; CDR3nt: TGTGCCAGCAGCTTAGTTGGCGGGAGGCCAGATACGCAGTATTTT; CDR3aa: CASSLVGGRPDTQYF
d_gene: -; abundance: -; j_gene: TRBJ2-3; v_gene: TRBV6-2/TRBV6-3; CDR3nt: TGTGCCAGCAGTTACGGACAGACTTCAGGCGATACGCAGTATTTT; CDR3aa: CASSYGQTSGDTQYF
d_gene: -; abundance: -; j_gene: TRBJ1-5; v_gene: TRBV27; CDR3nt: TGTGCCAGCAGTTTAGTTTTCGGGGGAATGCCCCAGCATTTT; CDR3aa: CASSLVFGGMPQHF
d_gene: TRBD1; abundance: -; j_gene: TRBJ2-7; v_gene: TRBV18; CDR3nt: TGTGCCAGCTCACCCCCGGGGGGACAGGGGGCTTTGTACTTC; CDR3aa: CASSPPGGQGALYF
d_gene: -; abundance: -; j_gene: TRBJ2-1; v_gene: TRBV6-5; CDR3nt: TGTGCCAGGTTTAGGTGGCGGAAGTCCTACAATGAGCAGTTCTTC; CDR3aa: CARFRWRKSYNEQFF
d_gene: -; abundance: -; j_gene: TRBJ2-7; v_gene: TRBV3-1/TRBV3-2; CDR3nt: TGTGCCAGCAGCCTTCACCCGGGGATTGGGTCCAACGAGCAGTACTTC; CDR3aa: CASSLHPGIGSNEQYF
d_gene: TRBD1; abundance: -; j_gene: TRBJ1-1; v_gene: TRBV28; CDR3nt: TGTGCCAGCAGTTTCGTTGGGACAGGAGGTAGAACAAGAGCTTTCTTT; CDR3aa: CASSFVGTGGRTRAFF
d_gene: TRBD1; abundance: once; j_gene: TRBJ2-2; v_gene: TRBV5-1; CDR3nt: TGCGCCAGCACACAGGGGAAAGACACCGGGGAGCTGTTTTTT; CDR3aa: CASTQGKDTGELFF
d_gene: TRBD1; abundance: -; j_gene: TRBJ1-1; v_gene: TRBV4-1; CDR3nt: TGCGCCAGCAGCCAAACAGGACAGGGGAAAAACACTGAAGCTTTCTTT; CDR3aa: CASSQTGQGKNTEAFF
d_gene: TRBD1; abundance: -; j_gene: TRBJ2-5; v_gene: TRBV18; CDR3nt: TGTGCCAGCTCACAGGGGGCCGTTGAGACCCAGTACTTC; CDR3aa: CASSQGAVETQYF
d_gene: TRBD2; abundance: -; j_gene: TRBJ2-5; v_gene: TRBV18; CDR3nt: TGTGCCAGCTCACCGGGGGGGCAAGAGACCCAGTACTTC; CDR3aa: CASSPGGQETQYF
d_gene: -; abundance: -; j_gene: TRBJ2-7; v_gene: TRBV28; CDR3nt: TGTGCCAGCACCGTGAAAGGGCGGGGCGAGCAGTACTTC; CDR3aa: CASTVKGRGEQYF
d_gene: TRBD1; abundance: -; j_gene: TRBJ1-6; v_gene: TRBV15; CDR3nt: TGTGCCACCAGCGGTGGACAGGGTAATTCACCCCTCCACTTT; CDR3aa: CATSGGQGNSPLHF
d_gene: TRBD2; abundance: -; j_gene: TRBJ2-7; v_gene: TRBV14; CDR3nt: TGTGCCAGCAGCCCCGGGACTAACCGACCCCAGTACTTC; CDR3aa: CASSPGTNRPQYF
d_gene: TRBD2; abundance: -; j_gene: TRBJ2-1; v_gene: TRBV7-9; CDR3nt: TGTGCCAGCAGCGCCGGGGGGTACAATGAGCAGTTCTTC; CDR3aa: CASSAGGYNEQFF
d_gene: TRBD1; abundance: -; j_gene: TRBJ2-7; v_gene: TRBV4-3; CDR3nt: TGCGCCAGCAGCCTTTCGACGGGGGACAGGGGACACGAGCAGTACTTC; CDR3aa: CASSLSTGDRGHEQYF
d_gene: TRBD1; abundance: once; j_gene: TRBJ2-5; v_gene: TRBV7-2; CDR3nt: TGTGCCAGCAGCCAAGTGCCGGGACAGGGGCAAGAGACCCAGTACTTC; CDR3aa: CASSQVPGQGQETQYF